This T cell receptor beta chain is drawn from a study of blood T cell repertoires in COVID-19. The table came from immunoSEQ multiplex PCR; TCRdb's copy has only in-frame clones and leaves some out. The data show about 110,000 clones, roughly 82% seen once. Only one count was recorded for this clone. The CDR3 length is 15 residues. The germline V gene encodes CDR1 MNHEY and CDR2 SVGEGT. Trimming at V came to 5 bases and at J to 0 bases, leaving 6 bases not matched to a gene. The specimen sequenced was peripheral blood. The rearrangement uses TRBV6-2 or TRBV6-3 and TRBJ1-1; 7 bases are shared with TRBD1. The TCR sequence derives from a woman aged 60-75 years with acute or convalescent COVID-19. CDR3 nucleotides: TGTGCCAGCAGTAATCGACAGGGAGTGAACACTGAAGCTTTCTTT. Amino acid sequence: CASSNRQGVNTEAFF.